This T cell receptor (beta chain) emerged from a study of beta chain features in type 1 diabetes. This clone was seen a few times. What it recognizes is unknown. This CDR3 is 15 amino acids long. V was trimmed by 1 base and J by 0 bases, leaving 7 bases between them. CDR1 KGHSH and CDR2 LQKENI come from the germline V gene. Whole-study findings and limits: Moderate but significant shortening of TCRB CDR3s was recorded in all four CD4+ subsets from Type 1 diabetes patients.

What was sequenced were expressed TCRB transcripts, since all of the isolated RNA had been reverse transcribed. Mean read depth for naive, central memory and regulatory T cell samples was several million reads. Profiled with immunoSEQ multiplex PCR; TCRdb holds only in-frame clones, not every one. The table lists around 180,000 clones, approximately 8% of them singletons. The source is a woman in her 40s with type 1 diabetes. This sequence joins TRBV18 and TRBJ2-1; D unclear. Sample: central memory CD4+ T cells from blood. The CDR3 reads CASSPLQNSYNEQFF. The CDR3 DNA sequence: TGTGCCAGCTCACCACTACAGAACTCCTACAATGAGCAGTTCTTC.